Shown below are 18 T cell receptor beta chains from a single sample sequenced in a study of blood T cell repertoires in COVID-19 (dated by TCRdb to 2018 to 2021). Preparation of the library involved the immunoSEQ multiplex PCR assay. Held by TCRdb, this immuneACCESS table contains in-frame sequences only and omits some clones. Under half of the omission traces to an unresolved V gene where checked; the cause of the rest is unknown. The table for this sample lists a few hundred thousand clones; around 87% of them were counted only once. The ten largest clones take up roughly 1.1% of the sample. Sequenced sample: PBMCs or T cells enriched from blood (not recorded which). These receptors originate from a young man who had recovered from COVID-19.

The chain joins TRBV3-1 (or the pseudogene TRBV3-2) to TRBJ2-3; a possible D gene is TRBD1 (5 bases). Looked up from germline, CDR1 is LGHDT and CDR2 is YNNKEL (reference sequence). CDR3 length equals 17 residues. V gave up 5 bases and J gave up 0 bases, with 18 bases separating them. For the CDR3, the DNA is TGTGCCAGCAGCTTTCGCCCCAGGACATCTAGCACAGATACGCAGTATTTT. It is translated as CASSFRPRTSSTDTQYF.

The DNA of the CDR3 is TGTGCCAGTAGACTAGCGGGTACCTACGAGCAGTACTTC. Translating it yields CASRLAGTYEQYF. J is TRBJ2-7 and V is TRBV19, with 9 positions matching TRBD2. In germline, CDR1 is LNHDA, CDR2 SQIVND (reference sequence). The CDR3 runs to 13 residues. The V gene end was trimmed by 6 bases and the J gene end by 2 bases; junction bases not matched to a gene: 2.

This clone has a handful of counts. The genes are TRBV2 and TRBJ2-1, with D possibly TRBD2 on 5 matching bases. Germline V gene sequence: CDR1 SNHLY, CDR2 FYNNEI. The CDR3 runs 13 residues. V gave up 7 bases and J gave up 8 bases, with 15 bases separating them. CDR3 loop: CASIKGLADEQFF. The CDR3, as DNA: TGTGCCAGCATTAAAGGCCTAGCCGATGAGCAGTTCTTC.

The chain combines TRBV3-1 (or the pseudogene TRBV3-2) with TRBJ2-7, with a possible D match to TRBD2 (6 bases). Trimming removed 3 bases from V and 6 bases from J, with 18 bases in between. The CDR3 runs to 15 residues. The germline V gene has CDR1 LGHDT and CDR2 YNNKEL (reference sequence). This CDR3 reads CASSHPRGTDSEQYF. The CDR3, as DNA: TGTGCCAGCAGCCACCCACGGGGGACCGACTCCGAGCAGTACTTC.

This chain links TRBV14 with TRBJ1-1; 8 positions match TRBD1. Germline CDR1 is SGHDN and CDR2 is FVKESK. V dropped 1 base and J dropped 8; count of bases not matched to a gene: 3. The CDR3 spans 13 residues. CDR3 DNA: TGTGCCAGCAGCCAAGGACAGGGGACAGAAGCTTTCTTT. Translated, it gives CASSQGQGTEAFF.

This chain links TRBV28 with TRBJ1-1; 7 nucleotides agree with TRBD1. The V gene's germline CDR1 is MDHEN and CDR2 SYDVKM. The V segment lost 3 bases and the J segment 5 bases; nucleotides outside the gene matches: 9. The CDR3 length is 15 residues. In DNA form, the CDR3 reads TGTGCCAGCAGTTTGCCGACAGGGCCGGGAACTGAAGCTTTCTTT. Translating it yields CASSLPTGPGTEAFF.

The gene calls are TRBV6-6 and TRBJ1-2; a weak D match, TRBD1 (5 bases). V gave up 7 bases and J gave up 4 bases, with 16 bases separating them. This CDR3 region has 14 residues. The germline V gene has CDR1 MNHNY and CDR2 SVGAGI (reference sequence). The CDR3 loop is CASTGEGRGYGYTF. The CDR3 nucleotides read TGTGCCAGCACCGGGGAGGGGCGAGGCTATGGCTACACCTTC.

V is TRBV20-1 and J is TRBJ2-1, with 9 bases identical to TRBD2. After removal of 3 bases from V and 6 bases from J, the junction contained 9 bases not matched to a gene. Germline loops: CDR1 DFQATT, CDR2 SNEGSKA (reference sequence). The CDR3 is made up of 15 amino acids. The CDR3 region has the DNA TGCAGTGCTAGTTTTAGCGGGAGAACCCCCAATGAGCAGTTCTTC. Its protein is CSASFSGRTPNEQFF.

The genes are TRBV5-8 and TRBJ1-1, with D possibly TRBD1 on 6 matching bases. CDR1 SGHTS and CDR2 YDEGEE come from the germline V gene. The CDR3 runs 16 residues. V lost 3 bases and J lost 1, with 16 bases in between. CDR3 residues: CASSSGLQGWNTEAFF. DNA of the CDR3: TGTGCCAGCAGCTCCGGATTACAGGGTTGGAACACTGAAGCTTTCTTT.

The rearrangement joins TRBV27 to TRBJ1-2, with 7 bases lining up with TRBD1. The germline V gene has CDR1 MNHEY and CDR2 SMNVEV (reference sequence). This CDR3 has 15 amino acids. J lost 0 bases, V lost 4 bases, and 5 bases had no gene match. In nucleotides, the CDR3 is TGTGCCAGCAGTTCCACGACAGGGTCTAACTATGGCTACACCTTC. Protein product: CASSSTTGSNYGYTF.

The chain links TRBV28 to TRBJ1-2, with D unresolved. Germline CDR1 reads MDHEN; CDR2 reads SYDVKM. Trimming took off 6 bases at V and 5 bases at J, with 16 bases between the two ends. The CDR3 runs to 14 residues. The CDR3 DNA is TGTGCCAGCAGCCCCCCCTCGGGGAATTATGGCTACACCTTC. Amino acid sequence: CASSPPSGNYGYTF.

The chain carries TRBV5-1 and TRBJ2-7; D not resolved. The CDR3 is made up of 16 amino acids. Trimming took off 4 bases at V and 0 bases at J, with 17 bases between the two ends. CDR1 SGHRS and CDR2 YFSETQ come from the germline V gene. CDR3 nucleotide sequence: TGCGCCAGCAGCCTATCGCTTTCCGGAGTCTCCTACGAGCAGTACTTC. The encoded protein is CASSLSLSGVSYEQYF.

The chain links TRBV7-3 to TRBJ2-2; 10 nucleotides line up with TRBD1. There are 15 residues in the CDR3. Germline V gene lookup returns CDR1 SGHTA and CDR2 FQGTGA. V shed 5 bases and J 4 bases; nucleotides not matched to a gene: 4. The DNA for the CDR3 is TGTGCCAGCAGCCGGGACAGGGGAGTCACCGGGGAGCTGTTTTTT. Its protein product is CASSRDRGVTGELFF.

CDR3 nucleotides: TGCGCCAGCAGCTTAGGGGGGACAGGGAGTTCACCCCTCCACTTT. Amino acids: CASSLGGTGSSPLHF. The gene calls are TRBV5-1 and TRBJ1-6, with TRBD1 identical over 9 bases. The CDR3 has 15 residues. Trimming took 2 bases from V and 9 from J; bases not matched to a gene: 6. In germline, CDR1 is SGHRS, CDR2 YFSETQ. Full variable domain (remainder filled in from reference TRBV5-1 and TRBJ1-6): KAGVTQTPRYLIKTRGQQVTLSCSPISGHRSVSWYQQTPGQGLQFLFEYFSETQRNKGNFPGRFSGRQFSNSRSEMNVSTLELGDSALYLCASSLGGTGSSPLHFGNGTRLTVT.

The V and J genes are TRBV28 and TRBJ2-3, with 9 bases lining up with TRBD2. CDR3 length: 15 amino acids. Looked up from germline, CDR1 is MDHEN and CDR2 is SYDVKM. Germline trimming cut 2 bases from V and 6 bases from J; bases unmatched to any gene: 6. In DNA, the CDR3 is TGTGCCAGCAGTTTAGCGGGAGGGCCTTTGGATACGCAGTATTTT. Its translation: CASSLAGGPLDTQYF.

The chain links TRBV11-2 to TRBJ1-2; TRBD1 matches at 7 bases. The germline CDR1 and CDR2 sequences are SGHAT and FQNNGV. The length of the CDR3 is 16 residues. V lost 1 base to trimming and J lost 1 base; unmatched junction nucleotides: 6. In DNA, the CDR3 is TGTGCCAGCAGCTTAGGTGGGACAGCCATTAACTATGGCTACACCTTC. It codes for CASSLGGTAINYGYTF.

This clone was recorded only once. CDR3 amino acids: CASTLLLSYEQYF. In nucleotides, the CDR3 is TGTGCCAGCACTCTACTGTTATCCTACGAGCAGTACTTC. The chain employs TRBV6-5 and TRBJ2-7; D is unresolved. V was trimmed by 7 bases and J by 1 base, leaving 11 bases between them. Germline V gene data show CDR1 as MNHEY and CDR2 as SVGAGI. The CDR3 is 13 amino acids.

V gene TRBV4-2 combines with J gene TRBJ1-4; D not certain. Germline V CDR1 and CDR2: LGHNA, YNFKEQ. The V end lost 0 bases, the J end lost 1 base, and 12 bases lay between the germline ends. The CDR3 has 17 amino acids. CDR3 sequence reads: CASSQDGSGLTNEKLFF. CDR3 bases: TGTGCCAGCAGCCAAGATGGTTCCGGTTTAACTAATGAAAAACTGTTTTTT.